This passage covers 3 T cell receptor beta chains from one sample sequenced in a study of blood T cells in healthy people across ages. A second PCR of roughly 6 to 12 cycles used a sample-barcoded 5' primer and a J-beta primer mix. Using its own MiXCR run on the 5' RACE reads, TCRdb lists one record per CDR3 protein. Among 700,000 or so distinct CDR3 sequences listed, approximately 22% were seen once. The sample taken for sequencing was blood. Every receptor here comes from a man between 65 and 85 years old in good health.

This clonotype was counted a few times. The chain uses TRBV11-2 and TRBJ1-2, with D maybe TRBD1 (5 bases). V dropped 10 bases and J dropped 1 base, with 13 bases sitting between them. Germline V gene lookup returns CDR1 SGHAT and CDR2 FQNNGV. This CDR3 is built from 13 residues. The CDR3 here is CATGGASNYGYTF. The CDR3 DNA reads TGTGCCACGGGCGGGGCCAGTAACTATGGCTACACCTTC. The full variable domain, rest sourced from reference TRBV11-2 and TRBJ1-2, is EAGVAQSPRYKIIEKRQSVAFWCNPISGHATLYWYQQILGQGPKLLIQFQNNGVVDDSQLPKDRFSAERLKGVDSTLKIQPAKLEDSAVYLCATGGASNYGYTFGSGTRLTVV.

The chain uses TRBV13 and TRBJ1-5, with unresolved D. In germline, CDR1 is PRHDT, CDR2 FYEKMQ (reference sequence). The CDR3 runs to 13 residues. V lost 5 bases, J lost 5 bases, and 10 bases lay in between. CDR3 residues: CASSAGPHQPQHF. For the CDR3, the DNA is TGTGCCAGCAGCGCAGGCCCCCATCAGCCCCAGCATTTT. The full variable domain, its missing parts supplied by reference TRBV13 and TRBJ1-5, is AAGVIQSPRHLIKEKRETATLKCYPIPRHDTVYWYQQGPGQDPQFLISFYEKMQSDKGSIPDRFSAQQFSDYHSELNMSSLELGDSALYFCASSAGPHQPQHFGDGTRLSIL.

This clonotype came up a few times. This chain joins TRBV14 and TRBJ2-1, with D perhaps TRBD2 (5 bases). This CDR3 spans 17 amino acids. CDR1 and CDR2 (germline): SGHDN, FVKESK. Trimming took off 0 bases at V and 2 bases at J, with 14 bases between the two ends. CDR3 bases: TGTGCCAGCAGCCAAGATCTCGGGGTGCCCCCCTACAATGAGCAGTTCTTC. It translates to CASSQDLGVPPYNEQFF. The full variable domain, its missing parts supplied by reference TRBV14 and TRBJ2-1, is EAGVTQFPSHSVIEKGQTVTLRCDPISGHDNLYWYRRVMGKEIKFLLHFVKESKQDESGMPNNRFLAERTGGTYSTLKVQPAELEDSGVYFCASSQDLGVPPYNEQFFGPGTRLTVL.